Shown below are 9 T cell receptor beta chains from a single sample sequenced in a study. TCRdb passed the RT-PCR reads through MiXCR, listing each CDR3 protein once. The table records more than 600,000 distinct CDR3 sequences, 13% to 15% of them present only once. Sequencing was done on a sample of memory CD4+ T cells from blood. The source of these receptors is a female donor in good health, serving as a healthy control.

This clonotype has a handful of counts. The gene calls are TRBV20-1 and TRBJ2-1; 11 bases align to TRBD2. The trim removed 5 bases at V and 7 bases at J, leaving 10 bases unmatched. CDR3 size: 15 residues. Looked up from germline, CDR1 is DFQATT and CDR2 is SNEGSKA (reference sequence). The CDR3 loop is CSAPRDTSGGNEQFF. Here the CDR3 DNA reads TGCAGTGCTCCAAGAGATACTAGCGGGGGAAATGAGCAGTTCTTC.

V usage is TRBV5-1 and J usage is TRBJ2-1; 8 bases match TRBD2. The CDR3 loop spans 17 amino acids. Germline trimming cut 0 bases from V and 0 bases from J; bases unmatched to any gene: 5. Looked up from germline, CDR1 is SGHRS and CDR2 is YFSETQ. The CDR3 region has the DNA TGCGCCAGCAGCTTGGCGAACGGGAGGGACTCCTACAATGAGCAGTTCTTC. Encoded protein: CASSLANGRDSYNEQFF.

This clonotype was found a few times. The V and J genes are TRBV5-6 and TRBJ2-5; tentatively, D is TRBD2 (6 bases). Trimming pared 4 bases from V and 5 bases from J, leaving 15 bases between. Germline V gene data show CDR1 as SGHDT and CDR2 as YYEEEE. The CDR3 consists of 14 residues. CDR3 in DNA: TGTGCCAGCAGCCGCGGGACTGCGAAGGAGACCCAGTACTTC. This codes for CASSRGTAKETQYF.

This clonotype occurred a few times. Here the CDR3 reads CASSQEGALYNEQFF. The DNA for the CDR3 is TGTGCCAGCAGCCAAGAGGGGGCCCTCTACAATGAGCAGTTCTTC. The chain joins TRBV3-1 to TRBJ2-1; D might be TRBD1 (6 bases). The CDR3 runs to 15 residues. With 0 bases removed from V and 3 bases from J, the gap between germline ends came to 9 bases. Germline V gives CDR1 LGHDT, CDR2 YNNKEL (reference sequence).

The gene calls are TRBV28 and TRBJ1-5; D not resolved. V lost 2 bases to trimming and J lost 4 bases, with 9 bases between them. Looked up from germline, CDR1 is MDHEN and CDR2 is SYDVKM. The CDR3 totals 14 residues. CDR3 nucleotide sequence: TGTGCCAGCAGTTTAGGCGAGGAAAATCAGCCCCAGCATTTT. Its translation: CASSLGEENQPQHF.

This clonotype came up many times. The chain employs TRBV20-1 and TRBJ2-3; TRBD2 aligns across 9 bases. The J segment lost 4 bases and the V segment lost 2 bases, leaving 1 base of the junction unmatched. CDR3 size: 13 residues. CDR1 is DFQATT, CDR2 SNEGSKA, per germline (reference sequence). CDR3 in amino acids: CSARPSGADTQYF. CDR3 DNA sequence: TGCAGTGCTAGACCTAGCGGGGCAGATACGCAGTATTTT.

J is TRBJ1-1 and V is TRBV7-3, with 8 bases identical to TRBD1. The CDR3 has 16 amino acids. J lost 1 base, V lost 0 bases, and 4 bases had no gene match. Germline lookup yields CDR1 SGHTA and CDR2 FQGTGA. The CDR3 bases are TGTGCCAGCAGCTTAACCGCAGGGGGCGCGAACACTGAAGCTTTCTTT. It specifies CASSLTAGGANTEAFF.

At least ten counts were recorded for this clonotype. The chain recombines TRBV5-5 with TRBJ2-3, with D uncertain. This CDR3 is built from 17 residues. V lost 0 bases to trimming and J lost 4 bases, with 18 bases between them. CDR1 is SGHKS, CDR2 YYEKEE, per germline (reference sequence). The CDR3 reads CASSLGPLVGQSDTQYF. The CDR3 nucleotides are TGTGCCAGCAGCTTGGGCCCGCTGGTTGGCCAGTCAGATACGCAGTATTTT. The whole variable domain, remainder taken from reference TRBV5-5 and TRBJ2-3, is DAGVTQSPTHLIKTRGQQVTLRCSPISGHKSVSWYQQVLGQGPQFIFQYYEKEERGRGNFPDRFSARQFPNYSSELNVNALLLGDSALYLCASSLGPLVGQSDTQYFGPGTRLTVL.

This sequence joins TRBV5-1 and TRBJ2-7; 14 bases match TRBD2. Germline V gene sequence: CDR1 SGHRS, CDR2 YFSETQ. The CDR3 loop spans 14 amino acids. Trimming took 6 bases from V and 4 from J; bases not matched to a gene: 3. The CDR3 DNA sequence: TGCGCCAGCACGGGACTAGCGGGAGTTTACGAGCAGTACTTC. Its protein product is CASTGLAGVYEQYF. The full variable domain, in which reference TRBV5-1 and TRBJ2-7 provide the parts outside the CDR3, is KAGVTQTPRYLIKTRGQQVTLSCSPISGHRSVSWYQQTPGQGLQFLFEYFSETQRNKGNFPGRFSGRQFSNSRSEMNVSTLELGDSALYLCASTGLAGVYEQYFGPGTRLTVT.